This is a list of T cell receptor beta chains from one sample in a study of T cells after yellow fever vaccination. TCRdb itself ran the 5' RACE reads through MiXCR, one entry per CDR3 protein. The sample includes nearly 550,000 distinct CDR3 sequences, about a fifth seen only once; the top ten take more than 13%. The input for sequencing was PBMCs, taken 15 days after the yellow fever booster vaccination. Source of these receptors: a man aged 25-45 years who received the YFV17D yellow fever vaccine. The CDR3 runs from the conserved cysteine through the conserved F or W. Each record gives: D gene, V gene, J gene, clone size, CDR3 protein, CDR3 DNA. The D gene is left open where the match is weak. Expanded clones get a size class; other rows say once, few or many, or leave the size out.

d_call: NA; v_call: TRBV19; j_call: TRBJ1-5; clone_size: few; cdr3_aa: CASSILTVPNQPQHF; cdr3_nt: TGTGCCAGTAGTATCCTGACAGTCCCGAATCAGCCCCAGCATTTT
d_call: NA; v_call: TRBV6-1; j_call: TRBJ2-1; clone_size: NA; cdr3_aa: CASKVGYQYNEQFF; cdr3_nt: TGTGCCAGCAAGGTGGGATACCAATACAATGAGCAGTTCTTC
d_call: NA; v_call: TRBV20-1; j_call: TRBJ2-2; clone_size: few; cdr3_aa: CSAVGGYTGELFF; cdr3_nt: TGCAGTGCTGTCGGAGGGTATACCGGGGAGCTGTTTTTT
d_call: TRBD2; v_call: TRBV30; j_call: TRBJ2-1; clone_size: few; cdr3_aa: CAWTLGLANEQFF; cdr3_nt: TGTGCCTGGACTCTAGGACTAGCCAATGAGCAGTTCTTC
d_call: NA; v_call: TRBV29-1; j_call: TRBJ1-1; clone_size: few; cdr3_aa: CSVVLYEAFF; cdr3_nt: TGCAGCGTTGTCCTATATGAAGCTTTCTTT
d_call: NA; v_call: TRBV7-2; j_call: TRBJ1-1; clone_size: many; cdr3_aa: CASSLEGLGTEAFF; cdr3_nt: TGTGCCAGCAGCTTAGAGGGGTTAGGCACTGAAGCTTTCTTT
d_call: NA; v_call: TRBV4-1; j_call: TRBJ1-2; clone_size: NA; cdr3_aa: CASSHKEGGSSYGYTF; cdr3_nt: TGCGCCAGCAGCCACAAGGAGGGAGGTTCTTCTTATGGCTACACCTTC
d_call: NA; v_call: TRBV20-1; j_call: TRBJ2-1; clone_size: few; cdr3_aa: CSAIRGGQTWFF; cdr3_nt: TGCAGTGCCATTAGGGGAGGCCAAACCTGGTTCTTC
d_call: NA; v_call: TRBV7-2; j_call: TRBJ2-1; clone_size: many; cdr3_aa: CASSFDGYNEQFF; cdr3_nt: TGTGCCAGCAGCTTCGACGGATACAATGAGCAGTTCTTC
d_call: NA; v_call: TRBV11-2; j_call: TRBJ2-2; clone_size: NA; cdr3_aa: CASSFSVTGRSGELFF; cdr3_nt: TGTGCCAGCAGCTTTAGTGTAACAGGGAGATCCGGGGAGCTGTTTTTT
d_call: NA; v_call: TRBV5-6; j_call: TRBJ1-5; clone_size: few; cdr3_aa: CASSLRQISNQPQHF; cdr3_nt: TGTGCCAGCAGCTTGAGGCAGATTAGCAATCAGCCCCAGCATTTT
d_call: NA; v_call: TRBV23-1; j_call: TRBJ2-7; clone_size: NA; cdr3_aa: CASSQSWLYYEQYF; cdr3_nt: TGCGCCAGCAGTCAATCTTGGCTCTACTACGAGCAGTACTTC
d_call: TRBD1; v_call: TRBV28; j_call: TRBJ1-1; clone_size: NA; cdr3_aa: CASSLTTGWAEAFF; cdr3_nt: TGTGCCAGCAGTTTGACGACAGGGTGGGCTGAAGCTTTCTTT
d_call: NA; v_call: TRBV11-2; j_call: TRBJ2-1; clone_size: NA; cdr3_aa: CASSTPAVNNEQFF; cdr3_nt: TGTGCCAGCAGCACACCAGCGGTGAATAATGAGCAGTTCTTC
d_call: NA; v_call: TRBV7-2; j_call: TRBJ1-2; clone_size: NA; cdr3_aa: CASSLVAAEYGYTF; cdr3_nt: TGTGCCAGCAGCTTAGTGGCGGCAGAGTATGGCTACACCTTC
d_call: NA; v_call: TRBV7-9; j_call: TRBJ1-1; clone_size: NA; cdr3_aa: CASSPTGIGTEAFF; cdr3_nt: TGTGCCAGCAGTCCTACAGGGATAGGCACTGAAGCTTTCTTT
d_call: NA; v_call: TRBV6-1; j_call: TRBJ2-5; clone_size: NA; cdr3_aa: CASSRTLAGTQYF; cdr3_nt: TGTGCCAGCAGCCGGACTCTTGCGGGGACCCAGTACTTC
d_call: NA; v_call: TRBV20-1; j_call: TRBJ2-1; clone_size: few; cdr3_aa: CSATPLYVSEEQFF; cdr3_nt: TGCAGTGCTACCCCGCTATATGTGTCGGAAGAGCAGTTCTTC
d_call: TRBD2; v_call: TRBV12-3/TRBV12-4; j_call: TRBJ2-5; clone_size: few; cdr3_aa: CASSIGTSGFQETQYF; cdr3_nt: TGTGCCAGCAGTATCGGGACTAGCGGATTCCAAGAGACCCAGTACTTC
d_call: NA; v_call: TRBV29-1; j_call: TRBJ2-7; clone_size: NA; cdr3_aa: CSVVSGSSYEQYF; cdr3_nt: TGCAGCGTTGTTTCCGGGAGCTCCTACGAGCAGTACTTC
d_call: NA; v_call: TRBV19; j_call: TRBJ2-7; clone_size: NA; cdr3_aa: CASSIAGGPGPYEQYF; cdr3_nt: TGTGCCAGTAGTATCGCAGGAGGGCCCGGTCCCTACGAGCAGTACTTC
d_call: NA; v_call: TRBV29-1; j_call: TRBJ2-2; clone_size: few; cdr3_aa: CSVGTTNTGELFF; cdr3_nt: TGCAGCGTTGGGACAACTAACACCGGGGAGCTGTTTTTT
d_call: NA; v_call: TRBV6-5; j_call: TRBJ1-1; clone_size: few; cdr3_aa: CASSFQGSLNTEAFF; cdr3_nt: TGTGCCAGCAGTTTTCAGGGGTCCCTAAACACTGAAGCTTTCTTT
d_call: NA; v_call: TRBV15; j_call: TRBJ1-2; clone_size: NA; cdr3_aa: CATSRGQVTAPNYGYTF; cdr3_nt: TGTGCCACCAGCAGAGGTCAGGTAACGGCACCGAACTATGGCTACACCTTC
d_call: TRBD2; v_call: TRBV29-1; j_call: TRBJ2-1; clone_size: once; cdr3_aa: CSVGTSGNSPGYNEQFF; cdr3_nt: TGCAGCGTTGGGACTAGCGGGAACTCACCAGGCTACAATGAGCAGTTCTTC
d_call: NA; v_call: TRBV7-2; j_call: TRBJ1-1; clone_size: NA; cdr3_aa: CASSLVGGRTEAFF; cdr3_nt: TGTGCCAGCAGCTTAGTGGGGGGGCGGACTGAAGCTTTCTTT
d_call: NA; v_call: TRBV5-1; j_call: TRBJ2-7; clone_size: few; cdr3_aa: CASSLLSDGVYEQYF; cdr3_nt: TGCGCCAGCAGCTTGTTGTCAGACGGTGTATACGAGCAGTACTTC
d_call: TRBD2; v_call: TRBV10-2; j_call: TRBJ2-1; clone_size: NA; cdr3_aa: CASSEPSLAGGGNEQFF; cdr3_nt: TGCGCCAGCAGTGAGCCCTCTCTAGCGGGAGGGGGCAATGAGCAGTTCTTC
d_call: TRBD2; v_call: TRBV6-2/TRBV6-3; j_call: TRBJ2-1; clone_size: NA; cdr3_aa: CASSPHLSGRAGEQFF; cdr3_nt: TGTGCCAGCAGTCCACACCTTAGCGGGAGGGCCGGTGAGCAGTTCTTC
d_call: NA; v_call: TRBV20-1; j_call: TRBJ2-3; clone_size: NA; cdr3_aa: CTPRQTTHEGDTQYF; cdr3_nt: TGCACCCCGCGACAGACTACTCACGAGGGAGATACGCAGTATTTT
d_call: TRBD1; v_call: TRBV5-1; j_call: TRBJ2-1; clone_size: few; cdr3_aa: CASSPQGEWEQFF; cdr3_nt: TGCGCCAGCAGCCCCCAGGGGGAGTGGGAGCAGTTCTTC
d_call: NA; v_call: TRBV18; j_call: TRBJ2-1; clone_size: many; cdr3_aa: CASSPLLSSYNEQFF; cdr3_nt: TGTGCCAGCTCACCGTTGTTGAGCTCCTACAATGAGCAGTTCTTC
d_call: NA; v_call: TRBV20-1; j_call: TRBJ2-3; clone_size: NA; cdr3_aa: CSARDRLTLTDTQYF; cdr3_nt: TGCAGTGCTAGAGACAGGCTGACACTCACAGATACGCAGTATTTT
d_call: TRBD2; v_call: TRBV12-3/TRBV12-4; j_call: TRBJ2-3; clone_size: NA; cdr3_aa: CATRTSGRMLSTDTQYF; cdr3_nt: TGTGCCACACGGACTAGCGGGAGGATGCTGAGCACAGATACGCAGTATTTT
d_call: TRBD2; v_call: TRBV27; j_call: TRBJ2-7; clone_size: NA; cdr3_aa: CASSPRGTSGTREQYF; cdr3_nt: TGTGCCAGCAGTCCCCGGGGGACTAGCGGAACTAGGGAGCAGTACTTC
d_call: NA; v_call: TRBV5-1; j_call: TRBJ2-4; clone_size: few; cdr3_aa: CASSLVGSYHKNIQYF; cdr3_nt: TGCGCCAGCAGCTTGGTAGGGTCCTACCACAAAAACATTCAGTACTTC
d_call: NA; v_call: TRBV5-1; j_call: TRBJ2-2; clone_size: few; cdr3_aa: CASSLVVPRGNTGELFF; cdr3_nt: TGCGCCAGCAGCTTGGTGGTTCCTAGAGGAAACACCGGGGAGCTGTTTTTT
d_call: TRBD2; v_call: TRBV5-5; j_call: TRBJ2-2; clone_size: once; cdr3_aa: CASSLAGRGSGAGELFF; cdr3_nt: TGTGCCAGCAGCTTGGCCGGGCGCGGGAGTGGCGCCGGGGAGCTGTTTTTT
d_call: NA; v_call: TRBV4-3; j_call: TRBJ1-2; clone_size: NA; cdr3_aa: CASSQDGRLGNYGYTF; cdr3_nt: TGCGCCAGCAGCCAAGATGGCCGGCTAGGGAATTATGGCTACACCTTC
d_call: NA; v_call: TRBV5-1; j_call: TRBJ2-3; clone_size: NA; cdr3_aa: CASSLGGPIGPYTQYF; cdr3_nt: TGCGCCAGCAGCTTGGGGGGTCCTATCGGGCCCTATACGCAGTATTTT
d_call: NA; v_call: TRBV7-2; j_call: TRBJ2-7; clone_size: NA; cdr3_aa: CASSFYRDEQYF; cdr3_nt: TGTGCCAGCAGCTTCTACAGGGACGAGCAGTACTTC
d_call: TRBD1; v_call: TRBV12-3/TRBV12-4; j_call: TRBJ1-5; clone_size: few; cdr3_aa: CASSLGAGGDNQPQHF; cdr3_nt: TGTGCCAGCAGTTTAGGGGCAGGGGGAGACAATCAGCCCCAGCATTTT
d_call: NA; v_call: TRBV4-2; j_call: TRBJ2-1; clone_size: few; cdr3_aa: CASSQDFWDDNEQFF; cdr3_nt: TGTGCCAGCAGCCAAGATTTTTGGGACGACAATGAGCAGTTCTTC
d_call: NA; v_call: TRBV20-1; j_call: TRBJ2-6; clone_size: NA; cdr3_aa: CSARSDRTSGANVLTF; cdr3_nt: TGCAGTGCTAGATCAGACAGGACCTCTGGGGCCAACGTCCTGACTTTC
d_call: NA; v_call: TRBV12-3/TRBV12-4; j_call: TRBJ2-5; clone_size: many; cdr3_aa: CASSSGEETQYF; cdr3_nt: TGCGCCAGCAGCTCAGGGGAAGAGACCCAGTACTTC
d_call: NA; v_call: TRBV29-1; j_call: TRBJ2-7; clone_size: few; cdr3_aa: CSVEKGSSYEQYF; cdr3_nt: TGCAGCGTTGAAAAGGGTAGCTCCTACGAGCAGTACTTC
d_call: TRBD1; v_call: TRBV5-1; j_call: TRBJ2-6; clone_size: NA; cdr3_aa: CASRSGTDPSGANVLTF; cdr3_nt: TGCGCCAGCAGATCCGGGACAGATCCTTCTGGGGCCAACGTCCTGACTTTC
d_call: NA; v_call: TRBV2; j_call: TRBJ2-5; clone_size: NA; cdr3_aa: CASTSQAGQYF; cdr3_nt: TGTGCCAGCACGTCGCAGGCGGGCCAGTACTTC
d_call: NA; v_call: TRBV12-3/TRBV12-4; j_call: TRBJ2-7; clone_size: few; cdr3_aa: CASSSPGPPNEQYF; cdr3_nt: TGTGCCAGCAGTTCCCCGGGACCCCCCAACGAGCAGTACTTC
d_call: TRBD2; v_call: TRBV19; j_call: TRBJ2-3; clone_size: once; cdr3_aa: CASSEGLAGDVDTQYF; cdr3_nt: TGTGCCAGCTCCGAGGGACTAGCGGGAGATGTAGATACGCAGTATTTT
d_call: NA; v_call: TRBV7-9; j_call: TRBJ1-6; clone_size: NA; cdr3_aa: CASSPGHPNSPLHF; cdr3_nt: TGTGCCAGCAGCCCGGGACACCCTAATTCACCCCTCCACTTT
d_call: NA; v_call: TRBV15; j_call: TRBJ2-1; clone_size: few; cdr3_aa: CATSRTGNEQFF; cdr3_nt: TGTGCCACCAGCAGGACTGGCAATGAGCAGTTCTTC
d_call: TRBD1; v_call: TRBV12-3/TRBV12-4; j_call: TRBJ2-7; clone_size: few; cdr3_aa: CASRPQQGSDYEQYF; cdr3_nt: TGTGCCAGCAGACCTCAACAGGGGAGTGACTACGAGCAGTACTTC
d_call: NA; v_call: TRBV6-5; j_call: TRBJ1-6; clone_size: NA; cdr3_aa: CASSRGGPLHF; cdr3_nt: TGTGCCAGCAGTCGGGGGGGGCCCCTCCACTTT
d_call: NA; v_call: TRBV11-2; j_call: TRBJ1-4; clone_size: many; cdr3_aa: CASSLDRGTTNEKLFF; cdr3_nt: TGTGCCAGCAGCTTAGATCGGGGAACAACTAATGAAAAACTGTTTTTT